This T cell receptor (beta chain) was obtained from a study of blood T cell repertoires in COVID-19. This clone was seen a few times. Profiling relied on immunoSEQ multiplex PCR, and the TCRdb table lists in-frame clones only, not all of them. The sample lists some 75,000 clones, 80% occurring once. The CDR3 runs 16 residues. Germline CDR1 reads KGHSH; CDR2 reads LQKENI. V shed 3 bases and J 5 bases; nucleotides not matched to a gene: 8. Sequencing was performed on peripheral blood. The V call is TRBV18, the J call TRBJ1-5; 9 bases are a match to TRBD1. This TCR derives from a middle-aged man with COVID-19, enrolled during active disease. In DNA, the CDR3 is TGTGCCAGCTCACCTCGCGGGGACAGGGAAGATCAGCCCCAGCATTTT. Amino acids: CASSPRGDREDQPQHF.